The 20 T cell receptor beta chains presented below share a single source sample, sequenced in a study of blood T cell repertoires in COVID-19. The data were produced by immunoSEQ multiplex PCR, yet TCRdb's version contains in-frame clones alone and is incomplete. Here the sample spans approximately 410,000 clones, about nine tenths being singletons. Source material: peripheral blood. These TCRs come from a woman between 25 and 40 years old with active or convalescent COVID-19.

The rearrangement uses TRBV27 and TRBJ2-3; TRBD2 aligns across 9 bases. Germline trimming cut 2 bases from V and 2 bases from J; bases unmatched to any gene: 20. The CDR3 contains 21 residues. Germline V CDR1 and CDR2: MNHEY, SMNVEV (reference sequence). CDR3 sequence: CASSLIRIPRDSGRPTDTQYF. The DNA of the CDR3 is TGTGCCAGCAGTTTAATCCGAATCCCCCGGGATAGCGGGAGACCCACAGATACGCAGTATTTT.

V and J are TRBV20-1 and TRBJ2-3; unclear D gene. V was cut by 3 bases and J by 4 bases, with 14 bases left in between. The CDR3 consists of 14 residues. Germline loops: CDR1 DFQATT, CDR2 SNEGSKA (reference sequence). CDR3 amino acids: CSASSSRAPDTQYF. In nucleotides, the CDR3 is TGCAGTGCTAGTTCTAGTCGTGCCCCAGATACGCAGTATTTT.

The CDR3 here is CASSLSGGAWNEQFF. The CDR3 nucleotides are TGCGCCAGCAGTTTAAGCGGGGGGGCCTGGAATGAGCAGTTCTTC. J is TRBJ2-1 and V is TRBV10-2; 10 nucleotides match TRBD2. V gave up 5 bases and J gave up 7 bases; unmatched junction bases: 8. Germline assignment: CDR1 WSHSY and CDR2 SAAADI. The length of the CDR3 is 15 residues.

This chain connects TRBV10-2 to TRBJ2-1, with 9 bases that match TRBD1. From germline, CDR1 is WSHSY and CDR2 SAAADI. The CDR3 is made up of 14 amino acids. J lost 7 bases, V lost 2 bases, and 3 bases had no gene match. In DNA, the CDR3 is TGCGCCAGCAGTGAGGGGACAGGGTGGAATGAGCAGTTCTTC. It encodes CASSEGTGWNEQFF.

V is TRBV27 and J is TRBJ1-1; possibly TRBD1 for D (6 bases). The CDR3 loop spans 11 amino acids. V gave up 7 bases and J gave up 6 bases, with 9 bases separating them. The V gene's germline CDR1 is MNHEY and CDR2 SMNVEV (reference sequence). The CDR3 sequence: CASIEGAEAFF. CDR3 DNA: TGTGCCAGCATCGAGGGGGCTGAAGCTTTCTTT.

The rearrangement links TRBV27 to TRBJ2-7, with 14 bases identical to TRBD2. The CDR3 has 17 residues. CDR1 and CDR2 from the germline V gene are MNHEY and SMNVEV (reference sequence). The V gene end was trimmed by 6 bases and the J gene end by 0 bases; junction bases not matched to a gene: 7. CDR3 loop: CASRGLAGELISYEQYF. The CDR3 DNA sequence: TGTGCCAGCAGGGGACTAGCGGGAGAGCTCATCTCCTACGAGCAGTACTTC.

The chain employs TRBV6-5 and TRBJ2-7; D gene ambiguous. The germline V gene has CDR1 MNHEY and CDR2 SVGAGI. The germline V and J ends were trimmed by 6 bases and 4 bases, with 16 bases remaining between them. The CDR3 contains 14 residues. CDR3 nucleotides: TGTGCCAGCAGCAAACCAATCGAGCCTTACGAGCAGTACTTC. As protein: CASSKPIEPYEQYF.

In its sample, this clone was seen a few times. The chain combines TRBV12-3 or TRBV12-4 with TRBJ1-6, with D possibly matching TRBD1 (6 bases). CDR3 size: 13 residues. Trimming cost V 1 base and J 13 bases, with 11 bases left between them. CDR3 amino acids: CASSLGTDSPLHF. CDR3 bases: TGTGCCAGCAGTTTAGGGACAGACAGCCCCCTCCACTTT.

The chain has TRBV18 and TRBJ2-2; D remains ambiguous. The V gene lost 3 bases and the J gene lost 4 bases, with 15 bases spanning the gap. The CDR3 totals 16 residues. CDR1 KGHSH and CDR2 LQKENI come from the germline V gene. CDR3 DNA: TGTGCCAGCTCACCCCATCCGGCGACGGGCACCGGGGAGCTGTTTTTT. It specifies CASSPHPATGTGELFF.

V gene TRBV6-1 combines with J gene TRBJ1-2; 7 nucleotides match TRBD1. This CDR3 region has 16 residues. Germline V lookup: CDR1 MNHNS, CDR2 SASEGT. J was trimmed by 3 bases and V by 3 bases; bases with no gene match: 10. CDR3 nucleotides: TGTGCCAGCAGTGAGGTCCGACAGGGAATGTACTATGGCTACACCTTC. This encodes CASSEVRQGMYYGYTF.

This clone was counted only a few times. This sequence joins TRBV6-1 and TRBJ2-7; 8 bases line up with TRBD2. The J segment lost 4 bases and the V segment lost 2 bases, leaving 7 bases of the junction unmatched. From germline, CDR1 is MNHNS and CDR2 SASEGT. The CDR3 runs to 15 residues. This CDR3 is CASSEQTSALYEQYF. As DNA, the CDR3 is TGTGCCAGCAGTGAACAGACTAGCGCGCTGTACGAGCAGTACTTC.

The chain combines TRBV7-2 with TRBJ1-2; 11 nucleotides match TRBD1. Looked up from germline, CDR1 is SGHTA and CDR2 is FQGNSA. This CDR3 has 15 residues. Trimming cost V 5 bases and J 4 bases; bases outside gene matches: 6. CDR3 DNA sequence: TGTGCCAGCAGCCAGGGGGACAGGGGGACCTATGGCTACACCTTC. Its protein product is CASSQGDRGTYGYTF.

In the case of this clone: This sample also contains other DNA sequences that code for the same CDR3. The chain uses TRBV2 and TRBJ2-1, with 12 positions matching TRBD2. CDR3 size: 15 residues. Looked up from germline, CDR1 is SNHLY and CDR2 is FYNNEI. The J segment lost 4 bases and the V segment lost 5 bases, leaving 3 bases of the junction unmatched. The CDR3 nucleotides read TGTGCCAGCAGTCCTGGACTAGCGGGGTACAATGAGCAGTTCTTC. It yields the protein CASSPGLAGYNEQFF.

The chain has TRBV7-9 and TRBJ2-5; 9 bases map to TRBD1. Per germline, CDR1 SEHNR and CDR2 FQNEAQ (reference sequence). The CDR3 is 15 amino acids. The junction had 3 bases not matched to a gene; V was cut back by 1 base and J by 3 bases. The CDR3 reads CASSLGQGDEETQYF. The CDR3 coding sequence is TGTGCCAGCAGCTTAGGACAGGGGGATGAAGAGACCCAGTACTTC.

This clone occurred once. The CDR3 sequence is CASSKPQSEDRGVRETQYF. The DNA of the CDR3 is TGTGCCAGCAGCAAACCCCAATCTGAGGACAGGGGGGTACGGGAGACCCAGTACTTC. The genes are TRBV21-1 and TRBJ2-5; the table assigns TRBD1, which was not confirmed against the DNA. TRBV21-1 is labeled a pseudogene. The CDR3 has 19 residues.

The V gene is TRBV2, the J gene TRBJ2-1; 9 bases align to TRBD2. The V segment lost 6 bases and the J segment 4 bases; nucleotides outside the gene matches: 10. The germline CDR1 and CDR2 sequences are SNHLY and FYNNEI. The CDR3 has 16 amino acids. The CDR3 DNA reads TGTGCCAGCAGCGAGCCCGGGCTAGCGGGGTACAATGAGCAGTTCTTC. It translates to CASSEPGLAGYNEQFF.

This chain uses TRBV6-1 with TRBJ1-1; the D is unclear. The germline gives CDR1 MNHNS, CDR2 SASEGT. V was clipped by 0 bases and J by 0 bases, with 8 bases between them. The CDR3 length is 15 residues. The CDR3 region is CASSEARLLNTEAFF. CDR3 in DNA: TGTGCCAGCAGTGAAGCGCGACTGCTGAACACTGAAGCTTTCTTT.

V gene TRBV29-1 combines with J gene TRBJ2-1; D gene uncertain. Trimming cost V 4 bases and J 0 bases, with 7 bases left between them. There are 13 residues in the CDR3. Germline CDR1 SQVTM, CDR2 ANQGSEA. For the CDR3, the DNA is TGCAGCGTTGGCGGCCCCTCCTACAATGAGCAGTTCTTC. Residues: CSVGGPSYNEQFF.

This chain uses TRBV6-5 with TRBJ1-3, with D unresolved. CDR1 and CDR2 from the germline V gene are MNHEY and SVGAGI. The V gene lost 1 base and the J gene lost 8 bases, with 9 bases spanning the gap. The CDR3 spans 13 residues. The CDR3 DNA reads as TGTGCCAGCAGTTACTTTGTGGGCGACACCATATATTTT. Translating it yields CASSYFVGDTIYF.

The table lists this clone with a count of one. This chain links TRBV6-5 with TRBJ2-7; D call uncertain. Between the trimmed V and J ends, which lost 5 bases and 3 bases, there was a span of 5 bases. CDR3 length: 11 amino acids. The V gene's germline CDR1 is MNHEY and CDR2 SVGAGI. The CDR3 here is CASSTFYEQYF. In DNA, the CDR3 is TGTGCCAGCAGTACTTTCTACGAGCAGTACTTC.